Listed below are T cell receptor beta chains from one sample, sequenced in a study of blood T cells in healthy people across ages. TCRdb reprocessed the 5' RACE reads with MiXCR, giving one entry per CDR3 protein. The sample shows 800,000 to 950,000 distinct CDR3 sequences, around 29% of them seen only once. These data also formed part of another study, on T cells of mothers and their children.

Sequenced material: blood. These receptors originate from a woman aged 35 to 49 in good health. The conserved cysteine and the conserved F or W are not part of the CDR3 here. Each record gives: V gene, clone size, CDR3 protein. The size entry is marked missing in some rows and otherwise reads once, few, many or a size class.

v_gene: TRBV7-9; abundance: many; CDR3aa: ASSSGLAGAYNEQF
v_gene: TRBV5-1; abundance: many; CDR3aa: ASSLFPSQETQY
v_gene: TRBV4-2; abundance: few; CDR3aa: ASSQDRPVGGETQY
v_gene: TRBV7-2; abundance: few; CDR3aa: ASSLSLHAQY
v_gene: TRBV28; abundance: -; CDR3aa: ASIRQGHYNEQF
v_gene: TRBV14; abundance: -; CDR3aa: ASRTDSGYNEQF
v_gene: TRBV5-1; abundance: -; CDR3aa: ASSPTTGTTHNEQF
v_gene: TRBV28; abundance: many; CDR3aa: ASSFAGPNQPQH
v_gene: TRBV12-3/TRBV12-4; abundance: many; CDR3aa: ASSLSTGIEYEQY
v_gene: TRBV5-1; abundance: many; CDR3aa: ASSLGAKSLDEQY
v_gene: TRBV6-5; abundance: many; CDR3aa: ASSFNNDRNEQF
v_gene: TRBV18; abundance: few; CDR3aa: ASSPDSFSKETQY
v_gene: TRBV18; abundance: once; CDR3aa: ASSPSGQGGDTQY
v_gene: TRBV9; abundance: few; CDR3aa: ASSPTTTGGAF
v_gene: TRBV12-3/TRBV12-4; abundance: -; CDR3aa: ASSGSGTGDYGYT
v_gene: TRBV7-8; abundance: few; CDR3aa: ASSFSPGLMRNNSPLH
v_gene: TRBV5-1; abundance: -; CDR3aa: ASSWVTGTPKNTGERF
v_gene: TRBV7-2; abundance: -; CDR3aa: ASSLEGGRQTDTQY
v_gene: TRBV12-3/TRBV12-4; abundance: many; CDR3aa: ASSSATGFYEQY
v_gene: TRBV3-1; abundance: few; CDR3aa: ASSLRSGRPEKLF
v_gene: TRBV2; abundance: few; CDR3aa: ASSPTGNNEQF
v_gene: TRBV5-1; abundance: few; CDR3aa: ASSVGTGGQPQH
v_gene: TRBV28; abundance: few; CDR3aa: ASSLIGTGTYEQY
v_gene: TRBV5-1; abundance: many; CDR3aa: ASSPGGDETQY
v_gene: TRBV5-8; abundance: -; CDR3aa: ASSGGAGVLVNEQF
v_gene: TRBV15; abundance: -; CDR3aa: ATSPPAGTSGRETQY
v_gene: TRBV24-1; abundance: -; CDR3aa: ATSLGGAGASEQF
v_gene: TRBV6-2/TRBV6-3; abundance: many; CDR3aa: ASSPLGEGNSPLH
v_gene: TRBV12-3/TRBV12-4; abundance: -; CDR3aa: ASRDERLDTQY